Below, 8 T cell receptor beta chains from the same sample are listed, as sequenced in a study of cytomegalovirus exposure and HLA in healthy donors. This PCR relied on a set of 60 Vbeta primers and 13 Jbeta primers. TCRdb's copy holds only in-frame clones and misses some; the assay was immunoSEQ multiplex PCR. The data hold tens of thousands of clones, with 80% observed a single time. Sample: PBMCs. These receptor sequences come from a male donor in good health and CMV-seronegative.

The chain joins TRBV4-2 to TRBJ2-2, with unresolved D. CDR1 and CDR2 from the germline V gene are LGHNA and YNFKEQ. The CDR3 totals 13 residues. Trimming left V 0 bases short and J 8 bases short, with 7 bases between. This CDR3 is CASSQDGAGELFF. DNA for the CDR3: TGTGCCAGCAGCCAAGATGGAGCGGGGGAGCTGTTTTTT.

CDR3 nucleotides: TGCGCCAGCAGCACGGGACAGAACTATGGCTACACCTTC. It is translated as CASSTGQNYGYTF. This sequence joins TRBV5-1 and TRBJ1-2, with TRBD1 matching over 7 bases. The CDR3 totals 13 residues. Unmatched junction bases numbered 2, after V lost 4 bases and J lost 2 bases. Germline values: CDR1 SGHRS, CDR2 YFSETQ.

Comment on this clone: Within the sample, other DNA sequences also encode this same CDR3. The chain is built from TRBV29-1 and TRBJ1-1; unclear D gene. The germline V and J ends were trimmed by 4 bases and 1 base, with 10 bases remaining between them. The CDR3 loop spans 13 amino acids. The germline CDR1 and CDR2 sequences are SQVTM and ANQGSEA. The CDR3 here is CSVGAGGNTEAFF. In nucleotides, the CDR3 is TGCAGCGTTGGAGCGGGAGGGAACACTGAAGCTTTCTTT.

This sequence joins TRBV5-8 and TRBJ1-2, with a tentative D call TRBD1 (5 bases). Trimming took 3 bases from V and 7 from J, leaving 13 bases between them. This CDR3 contains 13 residues. CDR1 is SGHTS and CDR2 is YDEGEE in the germline V gene. The CDR3 sequence: CASSWVQGGGYTF. The CDR3 nucleotides are TGTGCCAGCAGCTGGGTGCAGGGAGGTGGCTACACCTTC.

V is TRBV7-8 and J is TRBJ2-5, with D possibly TRBD2 on 6 matching bases. In germline, CDR1 is SGHVS, CDR2 FQNEAQ. V gave up 5 bases and J gave up 7 bases, with 23 bases separating them. The CDR3 consists of 16 residues. In nucleotides, the CDR3 is TGTGCCAGCAGCGAAGCGCCGGGACTCGCCGAAGGGACCCAGTACTTC. As protein: CASSEAPGLAEGTQYF.

The chain has TRBV7-9 and TRBJ1-3; 7 nucleotides align to TRBD1. Losses at the gene ends were 2 bases for V and 0 bases for J; bases not matched to a gene: 4. In germline, CDR1 is SEHNR, CDR2 FQNEAQ (reference sequence). CDR3 length: 16 amino acids. DNA of the CDR3: TGTGCCAGCAGCTTAAGGGGGCAAGCCTCTGGAAACACCATATATTTT. As protein: CASSLRGQASGNTIYF. Using reference TRBV7-9 and TRBJ1-3 for the parts outside the CDR3, the full variable domain is DTGVSQNPRHKITKRGQNVTFRCDPISEHNRLYWYRQTLGQGPEFLTYFQNEAQLEKSRLLSDRFSAERPKGSFSTLEIQRTEQGDSAMYLCASSLRGQASGNTIYFGEGSWLTVV.

V and J are TRBV7-2 and TRBJ2-1; D is possibly TRBD1 (5 bases). The CDR3 covers 14 residues. V was trimmed by 4 bases and J by 9 bases, leaving 16 bases between them. Germline values: CDR1 SGHTA, CDR2 FQGNSA. The CDR3 sequence is CASSYIAVGREQFF. The CDR3 DNA sequence: TGTGCCAGCAGCTACATAGCTGTGGGGCGTGAGCAGTTCTTC.

The gene calls are TRBV5-1 and TRBJ1-1; maybe TRBD1 (6 bases). The CDR3 is made up of 14 amino acids. V was pared by 1 base and J by 0 bases, with 7 bases between. The V gene's germline CDR1 is SGHRS and CDR2 YFSETQ. The CDR3 loop is CASSLRQVNTEAFF. The CDR3, as DNA: TGCGCCAGCAGCTTGCGACAGGTGAACACTGAAGCTTTCTTT.